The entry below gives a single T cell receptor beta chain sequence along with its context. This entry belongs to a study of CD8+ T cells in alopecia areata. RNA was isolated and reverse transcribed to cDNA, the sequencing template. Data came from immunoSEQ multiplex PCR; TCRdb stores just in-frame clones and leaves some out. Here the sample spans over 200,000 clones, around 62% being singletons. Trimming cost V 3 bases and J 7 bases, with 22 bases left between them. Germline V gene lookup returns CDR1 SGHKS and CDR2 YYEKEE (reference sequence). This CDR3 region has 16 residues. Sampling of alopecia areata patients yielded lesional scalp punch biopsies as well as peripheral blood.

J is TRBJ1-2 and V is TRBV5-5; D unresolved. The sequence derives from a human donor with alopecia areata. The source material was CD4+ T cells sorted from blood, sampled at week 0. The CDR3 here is CASSWQGGEGRTGYTF. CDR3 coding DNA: TGTGCCAGCAGCTGGCAAGGTGGGGAAGGGAGAACTGGCTACACCTTC. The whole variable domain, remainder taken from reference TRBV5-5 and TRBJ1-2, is DAGVTQSPTHLIKTRGQQVTLRCSPISGHKSVSWYQQVLGQGPQFIFQYYEKEERGRGNFPDRFSARQFPNYSSELNVNALLLGDSALYLCASSWQGGEGRTGYTFGSGTRLTVV.